Given below is one T cell receptor (beta chain) in context. Its specificity is unknown. Positively selected for CCR7, the CD45RO-negative cells used as naive CD8 cells excluded terminally differentiated effector memory CD45RA+ cells. The entry originates in a study of shared clonotypes between healthy human individuals. Turning to the study itself: Aged between 18 and 49, the donors were a couple of women and three men. Three plates were used per donor for CD4 naive, three for CD4 memory, two for CD8 naive and one for CD8 memory.

Study-level findings and limits: Shared across a few donors were 4% to 6% of the naive CD4 clonotypes. It was the non-shared clonotypes that had lower generation probabilities than clonotypes shared by all four donors.

CDR1 is SEHNR, CDR2 FQNEAQ, per germline (reference sequence). This CDR3 region has 16 residues. The germline V and J ends were trimmed by 7 bases and 5 bases, with 20 bases remaining between them. Some clones are missing from TCRdb's copy, which holds only in-frame ones; the method was immunoSEQ multiplex PCR. This table has millions of clones, just under 95% appearing once. The specimen sequenced was naive CD8+ T cells sorted from blood. The TCR sequence derives from a man aged 18 to 30 in good health. The V gene is TRBV7-9, the J gene TRBJ2-2, with D maybe TRBD1 (8 bases). The CDR3 loop reads CASTDLGQGGTGELFF. The CDR3 DNA reads as TGTGCCAGCACCGACCTCGGACAGGGAGGGACCGGGGAGCTGTTTTTT. Full variable domain (remainder filled in from reference TRBV7-9 and TRBJ2-2): DTGVSQNPRHKITKRGQNVTFRCDPISEHNRLYWYRQTLGQGPEFLTYFQNEAQLEKSRLLSDRFSAERPKGSFSTLEIQRTEQGDSAMYLCASTDLGQGGTGELFFGEGSRLTVL.